Below, 11 T cell receptor beta chains from the same sample are listed, as sequenced in a study of blood T cell repertoires in COVID-19. This table comes from immunoSEQ multiplex PCR, and its TCRdb copy is limited to in-frame clones, with some not included. The sample lists fewer than 250,000 clones; around 90% were seen once. The sequenced sample was peripheral blood. Receptor source: a man in his 70s with acute or convalescent COVID-19.

The chain joins TRBV2 to TRBJ2-1; 11 nucleotides agree with TRBD2. This CDR3 has 15 residues. Germline V gene data show CDR1 as SNHLY and CDR2 as FYNNEI. V was pared by 5 bases and J by 7 bases, with 7 bases of the junction left unmatched. The CDR3 protein is CASSPLAGVLNEQFF. In DNA form, the CDR3 reads TGTGCCAGCAGTCCACTAGCGGGAGTCTTAAATGAGCAGTTCTTC.

As DNA, the CDR3 is TGTGCCAGCAGCCCAGGGGGGTCCTTGGGGCCCTACAATGAGCAGTTCTTC. Residues: CASSPGGSLGPYNEQFF. The chain links TRBV7-6 to TRBJ2-1, with a possible D match to TRBD1 (7 bases). This CDR3 comprises 17 residues. Germline V gives CDR1 SGHVS, CDR2 FNYEAQ. The V and J ends lost 5 bases and 2 bases respectively, with 19 bases between them. Using reference TRBV7-6 and TRBJ2-1 for the parts outside the CDR3, the full variable domain is GAGVSQSPRYKVTKRGQDVALRCDPISGHVSLYWYRQALGQGPEFLTYFNYEAQQDKSGLPNDRFSAERPEGSISTLTIQRTEQRDSAMYRCASSPGGSLGPYNEQFFGPGTRLTVL.

As DNA, the CDR3 is TGTGCCAGCAGCGTTATGTCCACCGGGGAGCTGTTTTTT. Amino acid sequence: CASSVMSTGELFF. The V and J genes are TRBV9 and TRBJ2-2; D is unresolved. The germline gives CDR1 SGDLS, CDR2 YYNGEE. This CDR3 is built from 13 residues. Trimming pared 2 bases from V and 4 bases from J, leaving 6 bases between.

This clone was detected ten times or more. Other DNA sequences in the same sample also yield this CDR3. The chain employs TRBV9 and TRBJ1-2; D gene ambiguous. The CDR3 spans 12 residues. CDR1 and CDR2 from the germline V gene are SGDLS and YYNGEE. Deletions cut 0 bases from V and 4 bases from J, with 4 bases between. Here the CDR3 DNA reads TGTGCCAGCAGCGTAGACAGCTATGGCTACACCTTC. This codes for CASSVDSYGYTF.

The chain recombines TRBV2 with TRBJ2-7, with TRBD2 as a possible D gene (6 bases). This CDR3 has 14 residues. The ends were cut back, 8 bases at V and 4 bases at J, with 18 bases in the middle. Germline V lookup: CDR1 SNHLY, CDR2 FYNNEI. The CDR3 here is CASAYGTGGYEQYF. The CDR3, as DNA: TGTGCCAGCGCTTACGGGACCGGGGGATACGAGCAGTACTTC. The whole variable domain, remainder taken from reference TRBV2 and TRBJ2-7, is EPEVTQTPSHQVTQMGQEVILRCVPISNHLYFYWYRQILGQKVEFLVSFYNNEISEKSEIFDDQFSVERPDGSNFTLKIRSTKLEDSAMYFCASAYGTGGYEQYFGPGTRLTVT.

A note on this clone: Different DNA sequences within this sample yield the same CDR3. This chain links TRBV5-5 with TRBJ1-1; D ambiguous. CDR1 is SGHKS and CDR2 is YYEKEE in the germline V gene (reference sequence). V dropped 0 bases and J dropped 3 bases, with 6 bases sitting between them. The CDR3 loop spans 13 amino acids. The CDR3 sequence is CASSLDRDTEAFF. Written as DNA, the CDR3 is TGTGCCAGCAGCTTGGATCGGGACACTGAAGCTTTCTTT.

The chain combines TRBV30 with TRBJ2-1; TRBD2 matches at 7 bases. The length of the CDR3 is 13 residues. With V trimmed by 5 bases and J by 4 bases, 5 bases remained unmatched. CDR1 and CDR2 from the germline V gene are GTSNPN and SVGIG (reference sequence). The CDR3 loop is CAWGGGPYNEQFF. The CDR3 DNA reads TGTGCCTGGGGGGGAGGGCCTTACAATGAGCAGTTCTTC.

This chain links TRBV5-1 with TRBJ2-5, with no clear D. V lost 4 bases to trimming and J lost 0 bases, with 22 bases between them. This CDR3 spans 18 amino acids. Germline values: CDR1 SGHRS, CDR2 YFSETQ. CDR3 DNA: TGCGCCAGCAGCCCAGCCCCCGTGGGTAGCCAGTACCAAGAGACCCAGTACTTC. The encoded protein is CASSPAPVGSQYQETQYF. Using reference TRBV5-1 and TRBJ2-5 for the parts outside the CDR3, the full variable domain is KAGVTQTPRYLIKTRGQQVTLSCSPISGHRSVSWYQQTPGQGLQFLFEYFSETQRNKGNFPGRFSGRQFSNSRSEMNVSTLELGDSALYLCASSPAPVGSQYQETQYFGPGTRLLVL.

CDR3 in DNA: TGTGCCAGCAGCCAAGATATTCGGCGGGCGGGCTACGAGCAGTACTTC. Translating it yields CASSQDIRRAGYEQYF. This rearrangement joins TRBV3-1 (or the pseudogene TRBV3-2) to TRBJ2-7; D is perhaps TRBD2 (5 bases). Germline V lookup: CDR1 LGHDT, CDR2 YNNKEL (reference sequence). The V end was cut by 0 bases, the J end by 3 bases, with 15 bases between. The CDR3 extends over 16 amino acids.

This rearrangement joins TRBV3-1 (or the pseudogene TRBV3-2) to TRBJ1-6, with 9 bases fitting TRBD1. CDR3 length equals 16 residues. The V gene's germline CDR1 is LGHDT and CDR2 YNNKEL (reference sequence). Trimming cost V 3 bases and J 7 bases; bases outside gene matches: 7. CDR3 residues: CASSQDGQGRNSPLHF. Written as DNA, the CDR3 is TGTGCCAGCAGCCAGGACGGACAGGGGAGAAATTCACCCCTCCACTTT.

The J gene is TRBJ2-7, the V gene TRBV5-1; 8 nucleotides agree with TRBD1. Germline values: CDR1 SGHRS, CDR2 YFSETQ. V dropped 0 bases and J dropped 12; count of bases not matched to a gene: 5. CDR3 size: 12 residues. CDR3 DNA: TGCGCCAGCAGCTTGGGAGGACAGGGAGGGTACTTC. Amino acids: CASSLGGQGGYF. Looking up the rest from reference TRBV5-1 and TRBJ2-7 gives the full variable domain: KAGVTQTPRYLIKTRGQQVTLSCSPISGHRSVSWYQQTPGQGLQFLFEYFSETQRNKGNFPGRFSGRQFSNSRSEMNVSTLELGDSALYLCASSLGGQGGYFGPGTRLTVT.